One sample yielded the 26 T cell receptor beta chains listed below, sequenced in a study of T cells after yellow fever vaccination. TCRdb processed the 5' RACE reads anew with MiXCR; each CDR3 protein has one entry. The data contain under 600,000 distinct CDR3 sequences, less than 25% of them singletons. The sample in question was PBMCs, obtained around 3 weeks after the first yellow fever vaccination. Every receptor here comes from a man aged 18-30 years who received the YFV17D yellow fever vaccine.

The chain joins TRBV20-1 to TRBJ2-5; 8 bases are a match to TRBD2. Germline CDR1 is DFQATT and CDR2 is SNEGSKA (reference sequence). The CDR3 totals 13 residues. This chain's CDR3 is CSANGGDQETQYF. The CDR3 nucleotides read TGCAGCGCCAACGGGGGGGACCAAGAGACCCAGTACTTC.

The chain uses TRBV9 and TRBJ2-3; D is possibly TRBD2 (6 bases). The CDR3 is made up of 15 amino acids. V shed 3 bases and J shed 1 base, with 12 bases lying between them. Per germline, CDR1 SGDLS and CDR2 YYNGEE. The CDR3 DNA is TGTGCCAGCAGCGGAGGGGCTAGCGGCACAGATACGCAGTATTTT. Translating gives CASSGGASGTDTQYF.

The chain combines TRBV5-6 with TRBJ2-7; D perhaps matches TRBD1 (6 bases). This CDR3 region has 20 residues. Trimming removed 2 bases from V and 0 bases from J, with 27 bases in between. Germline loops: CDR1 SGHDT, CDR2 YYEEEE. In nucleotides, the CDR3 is TGTGCCAGCAGCTTTGTAGGAGGACAGTGGCTGAGAGAACGCTCCTACGAGCAGTACTTC. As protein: CASSFVGGQWLRERSYEQYF.

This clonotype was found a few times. CDR3 bases: TGTGCCAGCTCACCACTGGCCGGGCACAATGAAAAACTGTTTTTT. It translates to CASSPLAGHNEKLFF. The rearrangement uses TRBV18 and TRBJ1-4; no clear D. Germline CDR1 reads KGHSH; CDR2 reads LQKENI. This CDR3 is built from 15 residues. V was cut by 1 base and J by 5 bases, with 11 bases left in between.

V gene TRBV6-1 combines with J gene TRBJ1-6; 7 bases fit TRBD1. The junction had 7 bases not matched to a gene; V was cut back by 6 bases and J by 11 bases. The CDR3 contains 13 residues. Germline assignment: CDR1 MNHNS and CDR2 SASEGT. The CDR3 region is CASRTGFEAPLHF. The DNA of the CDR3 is TGTGCCAGCAGGACAGGGTTCGAGGCACCCCTCCACTTT.

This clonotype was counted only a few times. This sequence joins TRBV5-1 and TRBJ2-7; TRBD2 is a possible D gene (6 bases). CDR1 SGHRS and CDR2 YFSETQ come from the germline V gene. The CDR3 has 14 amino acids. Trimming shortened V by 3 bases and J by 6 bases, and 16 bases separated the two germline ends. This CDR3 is CASSWGDQGGEQYV. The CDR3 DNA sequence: TGCGCCAGCAGCTGGGGGGATCAGGGAGGCGAGCAGTACGTC.

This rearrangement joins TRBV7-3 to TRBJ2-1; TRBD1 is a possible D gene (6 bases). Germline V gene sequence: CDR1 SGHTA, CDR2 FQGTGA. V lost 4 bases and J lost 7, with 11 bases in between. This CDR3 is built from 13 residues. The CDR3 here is CASSSGTPNEQFF. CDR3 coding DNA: TGTGCCAGCAGCTCAGGGACACCTAATGAGCAGTTCTTC.

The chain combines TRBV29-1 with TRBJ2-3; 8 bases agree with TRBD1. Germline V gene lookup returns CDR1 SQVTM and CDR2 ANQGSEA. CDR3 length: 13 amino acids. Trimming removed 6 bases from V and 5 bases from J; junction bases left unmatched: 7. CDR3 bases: TGCAGCGTGCTGACAGGGGAAGGAGATACGCAGTATTTT. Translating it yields CSVLTGEGDTQYF.

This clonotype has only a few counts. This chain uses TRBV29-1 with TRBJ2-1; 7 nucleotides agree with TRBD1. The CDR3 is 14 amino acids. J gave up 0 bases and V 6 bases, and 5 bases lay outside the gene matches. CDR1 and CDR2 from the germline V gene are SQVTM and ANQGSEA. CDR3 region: CSVYRDSSYNEQFF. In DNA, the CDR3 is TGCAGCGTATACCGGGACAGCTCCTACAATGAGCAGTTCTTC.

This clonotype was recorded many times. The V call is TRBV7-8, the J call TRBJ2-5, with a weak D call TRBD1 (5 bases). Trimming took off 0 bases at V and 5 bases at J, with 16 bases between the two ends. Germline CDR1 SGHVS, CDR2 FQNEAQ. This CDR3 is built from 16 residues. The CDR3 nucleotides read TGTGCCAGCAGCTTAGCGATCCAGGGCCAAAGGGAGACCCAGTACTTC. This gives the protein CASSLAIQGQRETQYF.

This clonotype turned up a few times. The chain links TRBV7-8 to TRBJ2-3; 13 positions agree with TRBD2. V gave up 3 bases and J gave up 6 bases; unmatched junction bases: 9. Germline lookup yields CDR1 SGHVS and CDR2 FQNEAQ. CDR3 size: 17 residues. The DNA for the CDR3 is TGTGCCAGCAGCTTGGGGACTAGCGGGGTCTTTTTGGATACGCAGTATTTT. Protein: CASSLGTSGVFLDTQYF. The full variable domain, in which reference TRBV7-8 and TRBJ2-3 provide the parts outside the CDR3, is GAGVSQSPRYKVAKRGQDVALRCDPISGHVSLFWYQQALGQGPEFLTYFQNEAQLDKSGLPSDRFFAERPEGSVSTLKIQRTQQEDSAVYLCASSLGTSGVFLDTQYFGPGTRLTVL.

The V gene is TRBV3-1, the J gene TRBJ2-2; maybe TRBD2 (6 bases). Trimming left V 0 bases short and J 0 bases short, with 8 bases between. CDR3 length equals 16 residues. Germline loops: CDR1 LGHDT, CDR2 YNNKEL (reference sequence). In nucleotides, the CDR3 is TGTGCCAGCAGCCAAGAGGCGGGGACGAACACCGGGGAGCTGTTTTTT. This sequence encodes CASSQEAGTNTGELFF.

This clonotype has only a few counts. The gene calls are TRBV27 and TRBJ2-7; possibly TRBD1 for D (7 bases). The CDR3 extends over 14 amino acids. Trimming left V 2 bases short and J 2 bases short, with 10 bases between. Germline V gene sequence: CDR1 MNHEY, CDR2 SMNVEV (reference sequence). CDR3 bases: TGTGCCAGCAGTTTAGGAGGGACAGCCTACGAGCAGTACTTC. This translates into CASSLGGTAYEQYF.

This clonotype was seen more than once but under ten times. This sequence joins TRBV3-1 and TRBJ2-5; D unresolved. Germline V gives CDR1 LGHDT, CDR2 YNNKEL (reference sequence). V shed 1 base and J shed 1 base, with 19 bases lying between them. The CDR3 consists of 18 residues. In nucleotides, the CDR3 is TGTGCCAGCAGCCAAGGGGCCAGCTTGTTCCTTCTCCAAGAGACCCAGTACTTC. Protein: CASSQGASLFLLQETQYF.

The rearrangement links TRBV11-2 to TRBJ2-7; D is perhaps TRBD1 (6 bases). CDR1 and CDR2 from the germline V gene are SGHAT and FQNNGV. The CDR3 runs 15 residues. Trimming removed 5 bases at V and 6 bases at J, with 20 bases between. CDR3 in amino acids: CASSVGQRGGGEQYF. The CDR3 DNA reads TGTGCCAGCAGCGTAGGACAGAGGGGTGGGGGCGAGCAGTACTTC.

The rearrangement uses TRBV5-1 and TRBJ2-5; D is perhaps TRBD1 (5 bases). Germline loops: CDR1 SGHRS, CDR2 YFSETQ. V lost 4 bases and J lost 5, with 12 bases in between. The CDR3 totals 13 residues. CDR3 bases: TGCGCCAGCAGCAAACAGGATCGGGAGACCCAGTACTTC. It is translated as CASSKQDRETQYF.

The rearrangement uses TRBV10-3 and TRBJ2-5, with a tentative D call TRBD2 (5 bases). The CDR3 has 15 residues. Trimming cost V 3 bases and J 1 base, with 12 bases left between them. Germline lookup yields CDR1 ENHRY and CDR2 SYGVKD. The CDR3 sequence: CAISDWRAGQETQYF. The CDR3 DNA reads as TGTGCCATCAGTGACTGGCGGGCGGGCCAAGAGACCCAGTACTTC.

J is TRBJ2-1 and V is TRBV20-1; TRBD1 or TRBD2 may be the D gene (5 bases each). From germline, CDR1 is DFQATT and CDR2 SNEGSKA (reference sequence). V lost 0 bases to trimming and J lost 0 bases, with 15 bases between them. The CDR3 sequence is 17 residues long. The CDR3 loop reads CSARDGRGPNSYNEQFF. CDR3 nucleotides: TGCAGTGCTAGAGATGGTAGGGGACCTAACTCCTACAATGAGCAGTTCTTC.

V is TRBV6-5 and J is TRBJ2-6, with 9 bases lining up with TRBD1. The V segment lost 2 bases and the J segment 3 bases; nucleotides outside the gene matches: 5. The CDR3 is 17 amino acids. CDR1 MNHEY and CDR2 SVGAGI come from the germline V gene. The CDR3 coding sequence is TGTGCCAGCAGTTACGGGACAGGGATCAGTGGGGCCAACGTCCTGACTTTC. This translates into CASSYGTGISGANVLTF.

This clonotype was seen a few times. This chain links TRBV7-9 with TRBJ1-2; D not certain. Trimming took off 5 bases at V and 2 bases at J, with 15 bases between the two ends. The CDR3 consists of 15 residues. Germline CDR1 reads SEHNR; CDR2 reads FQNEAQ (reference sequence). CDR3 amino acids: CASSATTRANYGYTF. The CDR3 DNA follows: TGTGCCAGCAGCGCCACGACAAGGGCGAACTATGGCTACACCTTC.

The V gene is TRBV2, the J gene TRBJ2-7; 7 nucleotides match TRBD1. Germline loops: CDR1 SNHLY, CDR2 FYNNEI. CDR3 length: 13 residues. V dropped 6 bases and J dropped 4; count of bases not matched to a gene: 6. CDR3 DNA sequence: TGTGCCAGCAGGAAAGGACAGGCTTACGAGCAGTACTTC. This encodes CASRKGQAYEQYF.

The CDR3 is CASSFTGGTGGRTEAFF. As DNA, the CDR3 is TGCGCCAGCAGCTTTACTGGTGGAACAGGCGGGCGCACTGAAGCTTTCTTT. The rearrangement joins TRBV5-1 to TRBJ1-1; possible D gene TRBD1, 5 bases. The germline V and J ends were trimmed by 2 bases and 4 bases, with 21 bases remaining between them. The germline CDR1 and CDR2 sequences are SGHRS and YFSETQ. The CDR3 consists of 17 residues.

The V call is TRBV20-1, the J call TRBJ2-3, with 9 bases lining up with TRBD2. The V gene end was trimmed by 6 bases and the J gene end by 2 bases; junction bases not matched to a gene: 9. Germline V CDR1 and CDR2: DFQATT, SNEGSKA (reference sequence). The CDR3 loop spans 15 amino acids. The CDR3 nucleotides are TGCAGTGCGTCGACTAGCGGCACCGTCACAGATACGCAGTATTTT. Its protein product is CSASTSGTVTDTQYF.

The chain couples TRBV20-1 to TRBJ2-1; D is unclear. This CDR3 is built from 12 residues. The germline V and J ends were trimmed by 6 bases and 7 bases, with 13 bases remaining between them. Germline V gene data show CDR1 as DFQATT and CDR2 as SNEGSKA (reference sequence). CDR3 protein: CSARWGWNEQFF. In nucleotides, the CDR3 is TGCAGTGCGCGGTGGGGTTGGAATGAGCAGTTCTTC.

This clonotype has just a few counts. CDR3 bases: TGTGCCAGCAGCAGATTTGACAGGGGTGGACAGCCCCAGCATTTT. This gives the protein CASSRFDRGGQPQHF. This sequence joins TRBV21-1 and TRBJ1-5; the table assigns TRBD1, which was not confirmed against the DNA. TRBV21-1 is tagged as a pseudogene. There are 15 residues in the CDR3.

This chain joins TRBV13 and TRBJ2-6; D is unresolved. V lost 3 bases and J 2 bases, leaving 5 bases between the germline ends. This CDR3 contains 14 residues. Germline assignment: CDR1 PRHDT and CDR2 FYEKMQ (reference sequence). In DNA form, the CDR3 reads TGTGCCAGCAGCTTGCAGACTGGGGCCAACGTCCTGACTTTC. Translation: CASSLQTGANVLTF.